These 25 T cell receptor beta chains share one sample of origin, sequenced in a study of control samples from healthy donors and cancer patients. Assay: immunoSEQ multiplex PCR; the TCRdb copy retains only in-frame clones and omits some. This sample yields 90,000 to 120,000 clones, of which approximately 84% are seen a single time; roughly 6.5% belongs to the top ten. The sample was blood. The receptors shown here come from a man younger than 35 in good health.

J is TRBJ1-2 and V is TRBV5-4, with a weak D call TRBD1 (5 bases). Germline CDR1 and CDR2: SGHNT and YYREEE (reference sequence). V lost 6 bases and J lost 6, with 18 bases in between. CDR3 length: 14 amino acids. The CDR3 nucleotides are TGTGCCAGCAACCTTGGGGCCAGCTTACATGGCTACACCTTC. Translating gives CASNLGASLHGYTF.

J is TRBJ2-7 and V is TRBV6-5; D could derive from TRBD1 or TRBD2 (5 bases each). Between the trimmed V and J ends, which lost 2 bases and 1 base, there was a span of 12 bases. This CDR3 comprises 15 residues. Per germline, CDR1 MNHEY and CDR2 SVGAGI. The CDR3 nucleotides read TGTGCCAGCAGTTACGGGACGGGCCAGTCCTACGAGCAGTACTTC. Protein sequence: CASSYGTGQSYEQYF.

CDR3 protein: CASSDQGSTQYF. In DNA form, the CDR3 reads TGTGCCAGCAGCGATCAGGGGAGTACGCAGTATTTT. The chain combines TRBV5-8 with TRBJ2-3, with a possible D match to TRBD1 (6 bases). Germline V lookup: CDR1 SGHTS, CDR2 YDEGEE. V shed 4 bases and J shed 8 bases, with 11 bases lying between them. CDR3 length: 12 residues. Together with reference TRBV5-8 and TRBJ2-3, the CDR3 gives the full variable domain: EAGVTQSPTHLIKTRGQQATLRCSPISGHTSVYWYQQALGLGLQFLLWYDEGEERNRGNFPPRFSGRQFPNYSSELNVNALELEDSALYLCASSDQGSTQYFGPGTRLTVL.

The CDR3 region is CATSGVESYTDTQYF. The CDR3 DNA follows: TGTGCCACCAGTGGAGTCGAGTCTTACACAGATACGCAGTATTTT. The genes are TRBV24-1 and TRBJ2-3; D is unclear. V was cut by 5 bases and J by 2 bases, with 13 bases left in between. CDR3 length equals 15 residues. Looked up from germline, CDR1 is KGHDR and CDR2 is SFDVKD.

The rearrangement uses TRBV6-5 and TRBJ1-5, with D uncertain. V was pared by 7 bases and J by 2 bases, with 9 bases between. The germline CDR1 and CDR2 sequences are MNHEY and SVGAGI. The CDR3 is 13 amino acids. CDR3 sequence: CASTGSGNQPQHF. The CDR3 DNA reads TGTGCCAGCACTGGTTCCGGCAATCAGCCCCAGCATTTT.

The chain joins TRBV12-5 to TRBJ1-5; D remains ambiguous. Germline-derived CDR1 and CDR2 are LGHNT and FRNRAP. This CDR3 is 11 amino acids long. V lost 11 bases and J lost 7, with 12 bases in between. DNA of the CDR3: TGTGCTCCTAGGAGAAAACAGCCCCAGCATTTT. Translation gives CAPRRKQPQHF.

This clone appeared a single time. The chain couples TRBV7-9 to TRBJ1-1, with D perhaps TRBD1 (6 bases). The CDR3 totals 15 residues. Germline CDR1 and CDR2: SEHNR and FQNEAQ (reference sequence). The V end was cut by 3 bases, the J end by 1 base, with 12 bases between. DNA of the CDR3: TGTGCCAGCAGCTTTATACAGGGTCGGAACACTGAAGCTTTCTTT. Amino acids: CASSFIQGRNTEAFF.

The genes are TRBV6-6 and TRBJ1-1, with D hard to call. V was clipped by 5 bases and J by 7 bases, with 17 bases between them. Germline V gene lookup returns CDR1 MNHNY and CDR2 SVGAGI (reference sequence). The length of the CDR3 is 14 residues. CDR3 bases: TGTGCCAGCAGTACAGCAAACGGAGGGAATGAAGCTTTCTTT. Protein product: CASSTANGGNEAFF.

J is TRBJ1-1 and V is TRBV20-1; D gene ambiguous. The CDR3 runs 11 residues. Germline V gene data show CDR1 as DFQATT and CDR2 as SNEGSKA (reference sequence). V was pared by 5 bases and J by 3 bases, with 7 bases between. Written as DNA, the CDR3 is TGCAGTGCTTATCTTCACACTGAAGCTTTCTTT. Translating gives CSAYLHTEAFF.

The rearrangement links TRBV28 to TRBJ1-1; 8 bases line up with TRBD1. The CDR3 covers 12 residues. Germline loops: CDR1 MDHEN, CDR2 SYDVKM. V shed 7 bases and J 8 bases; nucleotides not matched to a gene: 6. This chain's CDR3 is CASTGGLREAFF. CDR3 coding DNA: TGTGCCAGCACAGGGGGCCTCAGAGAAGCTTTCTTT.

The CDR3 DNA reads as TGTGCCGGGGGGCCGAACACCGGGGAGCTGTTTTTT. This gives the protein CAGGPNTGELFF. This chain links TRBV7-2 with TRBJ2-2, with D possibly called TRBD1 or TRBD2 (6 bases each). The CDR3 is made up of 12 amino acids. Germline CDR1 SGHTA, CDR2 FQGNSA. Trimming pared 11 bases from V and 0 bases from J, leaving 7 bases between.

This CDR3 reads CASSLQQGNGYTF. The CDR3 bases are TGTGCCAGCAGTCTGCAGCAGGGCAATGGCTACACCTTC. The chain combines TRBV6-5 with TRBJ1-2, with a possible D match to TRBD1 (5 bases). Germline loops: CDR1 MNHEY, CDR2 SVGAGI. V lost 5 bases, J lost 6 bases, and 13 bases lay in between. The CDR3 loop spans 13 amino acids.

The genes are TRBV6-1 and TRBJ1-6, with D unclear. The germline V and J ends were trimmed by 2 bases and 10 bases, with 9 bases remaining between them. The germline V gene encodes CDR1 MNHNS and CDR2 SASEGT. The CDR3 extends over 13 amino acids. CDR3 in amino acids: CASSELPGSPLHF. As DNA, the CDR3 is TGTGCCAGCAGTGAATTACCGGGCTCACCCCTCCACTTT.

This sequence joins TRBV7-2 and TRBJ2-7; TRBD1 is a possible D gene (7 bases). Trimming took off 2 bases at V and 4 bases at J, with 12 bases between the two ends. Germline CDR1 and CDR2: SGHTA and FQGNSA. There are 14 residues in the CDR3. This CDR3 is CASSLQAGGYEQYF. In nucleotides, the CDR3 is TGTGCCAGCAGCTTACAGGCAGGGGGGTACGAGCAGTACTTC.

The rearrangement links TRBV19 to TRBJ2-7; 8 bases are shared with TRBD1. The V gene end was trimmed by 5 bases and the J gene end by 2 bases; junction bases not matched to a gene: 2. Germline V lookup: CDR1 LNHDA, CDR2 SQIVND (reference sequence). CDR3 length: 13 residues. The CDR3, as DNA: TGTGCCAGTAGTCGGGACAGGCCCTACGAGCAGTACTTC. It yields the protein CASSRDRPYEQYF.

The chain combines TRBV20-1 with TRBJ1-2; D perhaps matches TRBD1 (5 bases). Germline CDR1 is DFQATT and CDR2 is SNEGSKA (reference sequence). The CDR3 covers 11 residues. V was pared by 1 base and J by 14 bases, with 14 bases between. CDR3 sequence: CSARAGGLGTF. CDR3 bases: TGCAGTGCTAGAGCCGGGGGGTTGGGGACCTTC.

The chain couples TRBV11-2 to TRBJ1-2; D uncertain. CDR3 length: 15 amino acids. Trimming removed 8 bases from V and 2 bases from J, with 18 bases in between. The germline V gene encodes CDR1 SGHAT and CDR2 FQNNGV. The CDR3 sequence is CASRWGLSGNYGYTF. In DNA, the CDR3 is TGTGCCAGCCGGTGGGGTTTGAGCGGCAACTATGGCTACACCTTC.

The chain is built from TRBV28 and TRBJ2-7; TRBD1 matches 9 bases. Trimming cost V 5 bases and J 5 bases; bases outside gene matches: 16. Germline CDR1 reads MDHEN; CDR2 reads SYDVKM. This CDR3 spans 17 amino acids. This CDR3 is CASSIPGQGSLGNEQYF. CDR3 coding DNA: TGTGCCAGCAGTATACCGGGACAGGGAAGTTTGGGCAACGAGCAGTACTTC.

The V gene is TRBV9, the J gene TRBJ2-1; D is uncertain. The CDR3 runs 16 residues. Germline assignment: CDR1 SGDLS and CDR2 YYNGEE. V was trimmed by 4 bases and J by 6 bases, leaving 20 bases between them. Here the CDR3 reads CASSFRAGIGGNEQFF. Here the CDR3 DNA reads TGTGCCAGCAGCTTTCGCGCCGGCATAGGCGGCAATGAGCAGTTCTTC.

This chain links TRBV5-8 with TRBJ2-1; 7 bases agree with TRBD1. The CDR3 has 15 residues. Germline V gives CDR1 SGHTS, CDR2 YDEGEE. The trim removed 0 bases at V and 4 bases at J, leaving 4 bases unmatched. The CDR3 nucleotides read TGTGCCAGCAGCTTGGAACGGGACAGTTACAATGAGCAGTTCTTC. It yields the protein CASSLERDSYNEQFF.

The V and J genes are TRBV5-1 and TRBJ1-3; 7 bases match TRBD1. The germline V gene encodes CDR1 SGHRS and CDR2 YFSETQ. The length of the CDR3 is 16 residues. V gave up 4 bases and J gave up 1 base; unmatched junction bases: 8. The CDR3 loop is CASSHTGTDSGNTIYF. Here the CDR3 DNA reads TGCGCCAGCAGCCATACCGGGACAGATTCTGGAAACACCATATATTTT.

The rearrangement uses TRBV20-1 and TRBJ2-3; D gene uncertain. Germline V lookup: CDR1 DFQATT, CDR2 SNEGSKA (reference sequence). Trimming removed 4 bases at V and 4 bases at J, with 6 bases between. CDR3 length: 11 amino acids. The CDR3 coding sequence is TGCAGTGCTAAAATAGCAGATACGCAGTATTTT. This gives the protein CSAKIADTQYF.

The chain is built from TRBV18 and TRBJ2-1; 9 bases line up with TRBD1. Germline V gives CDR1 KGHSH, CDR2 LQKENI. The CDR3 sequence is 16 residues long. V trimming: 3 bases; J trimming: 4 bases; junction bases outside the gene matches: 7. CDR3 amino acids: CASSPNRGQGYNEQFF. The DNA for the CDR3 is TGTGCCAGCTCACCGAACAGAGGACAGGGGTACAATGAGCAGTTCTTC.

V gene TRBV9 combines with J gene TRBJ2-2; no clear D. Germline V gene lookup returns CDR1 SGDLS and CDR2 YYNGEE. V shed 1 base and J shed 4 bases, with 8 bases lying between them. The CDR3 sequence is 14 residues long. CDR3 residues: CASSVISLTGELFF. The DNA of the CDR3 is TGTGCCAGCAGCGTAATAAGTCTCACCGGGGAGCTGTTTTTT.

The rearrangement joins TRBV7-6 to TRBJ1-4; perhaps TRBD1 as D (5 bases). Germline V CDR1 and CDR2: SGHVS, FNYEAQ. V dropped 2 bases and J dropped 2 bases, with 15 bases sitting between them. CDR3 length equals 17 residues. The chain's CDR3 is CASSLKRRGTTNEKLFF. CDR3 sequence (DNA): TGTGCCAGCAGCTTAAAACGAAGAGGGACCACTAATGAAAAACTGTTTTTT.